The 30 T cell receptor beta chains given below trace back to one sample, sequenced in a study of identical twins. Via MiXCR, TCRdb re-called the 5' RACE reads, giving one row per CDR3 protein. The sample holds 500,000 to 600,000 distinct CDR3 sequences, 20% to 25% seen once. The same data also contributed to another study, on T cells expressing NK-cell markers.

Sequencing was performed on CD4+ T cells sorted from blood. The receptors were gathered from a woman between 18 and 30 years old in good health.

V usage is TRBV27 and J usage is TRBJ2-2; D ambiguous. Germline V lookup: CDR1 MNHEY, CDR2 SMNVEV (reference sequence). V shed 4 bases and J shed 8 bases, with 14 bases lying between them. This CDR3 is built from 14 residues. CDR3 in DNA: TGTGCCAGCAGTTCTGACCTGTTCTCTGGGGAGCTGTTTTTT. As protein: CASSSDLFSGELFF.

The gene calls are TRBV5-1 and TRBJ1-4; the D gene is possibly TRBD1 (5 bases). V gave up 0 bases and J gave up 8 bases, with 14 bases separating them. Germline assignment: CDR1 SGHRS and CDR2 YFSETQ. The CDR3 loop spans 15 amino acids. CDR3 nucleotide sequence: TGCGCCAGCAGCTTGGAGGGACTACCGGAAGAAAAACTGTTTTTT. This codes for CASSLEGLPEEKLFF.

This clonotype was counted only a few times. The V gene is TRBV29-1, the J gene TRBJ2-7, with 9 bases identical to TRBD1. The CDR3 length is 15 residues. Germline CDR1 and CDR2: SQVTM and ANQGSEA. With V trimmed by 5 bases and J by 0 bases, 8 bases remained unmatched. CDR3 nucleotide sequence: TGCAGCGTTTTCAGGCCGGGACAGGGCTCCTACGAGCAGTACTTC. Translated: CSVFRPGQGSYEQYF.

The chain uses TRBV20-1 and TRBJ2-3; TRBD2 aligns across 10 bases. This CDR3 is built from 14 residues. CDR1 and CDR2 (germline): DFQATT, SNEGSKA (reference sequence). V gave up 5 bases and J gave up 6 bases; unmatched junction bases: 8. The CDR3 DNA reads TGCAGTGCTCAAAATAGCGGGAGGCCCGATACGCAGTATTTT. Amino acids: CSAQNSGRPDTQYF.

The chain carries TRBV20-1 and TRBJ1-1; D might be TRBD1 (5 bases). V gave up 2 bases and J gave up 1 base, with 11 bases separating them. The CDR3 contains 14 residues. Germline V gene lookup returns CDR1 DFQATT and CDR2 SNEGSKA (reference sequence). This CDR3 reads CSARRGGPNTEAFF. The DNA for the CDR3 is TGCAGTGCTAGAAGGGGCGGACCGAACACTGAAGCTTTCTTT.

The chain has TRBV5-1 and TRBJ2-7; D unresolved. Trimming left V 1 base short and J 6 bases short, with 11 bases between. In germline, CDR1 is SGHRS, CDR2 YFSETQ. The CDR3 has 13 amino acids. In DNA, the CDR3 is TGCGCCAGCAGCTTGTCCCAGGACGGCGAGCAGTACTTC. Its translation is CASSLSQDGEQYF.

V and J are TRBV20-1 and TRBJ2-7, with D possibly being TRBD1 (5 bases). V lost 5 bases and J lost 0, with 8 bases in between. The CDR3 has 12 amino acids. Germline V gene lookup returns CDR1 DFQATT and CDR2 SNEGSKA (reference sequence). Here the CDR3 DNA reads TGCAGTGCTGGACACCTCTCCTACGAGCAGTACTTC. Translating it yields CSAGHLSYEQYF.

J is TRBJ2-3 and V is TRBV30; D uncertain. V was shortened by 5 bases and J by 6 bases, with 9 bases between the two germline ends. Germline values: CDR1 GTSNPN, CDR2 SVGIG (reference sequence). The CDR3 consists of 11 residues. Written as DNA, the CDR3 is TGTGCCTGGGGAAGTAGGGATACGCAGTATTTT. It codes for CAWGSRDTQYF.

The table lists this clonotype with a few counts. This chain joins TRBV20-1 and TRBJ1-6, with D tentatively TRBD1 (6 bases). The CDR3 is made up of 15 amino acids. V was shortened by 3 bases and J by 8 bases, with 17 bases between the two germline ends. The germline V gene has CDR1 DFQATT and CDR2 SNEGSKA (reference sequence). The CDR3 nucleotides are TGCAGTGCTAGGTCTCCCGGACAGACCTATTCACCCCTCCACTTT. It codes for CSARSPGQTYSPLHF.

The rearrangement joins TRBV6-2 or TRBV6-3 to TRBJ2-1; D remains ambiguous. The CDR3 has 16 residues. V dropped 0 bases and J dropped 0 bases, with 9 bases sitting between them. Germline lookup yields CDR1 MNHEY and CDR2 SVGEGT. The CDR3 reads CASSYSSATSYNEQFF. The CDR3 DNA is TGTGCCAGCAGTTACTCGTCCGCCACCTCCTACAATGAGCAGTTCTTC.

The chain joins TRBV27 to TRBJ2-7; D is ambiguous. Germline values: CDR1 MNHEY, CDR2 SMNVEV (reference sequence). V was cut by 8 bases and J by 3 bases, with 11 bases left in between. CDR3 length: 12 amino acids. CDR3 coding DNA: TGTGCCAGCGGTCTTCAGGACTACGAGCAGTACTTC. Translating it yields CASGLQDYEQYF.

J is TRBJ2-7 and V is TRBV12-3 or TRBV12-4; D possibly corresponds to TRBD1 (7 bases). V gave up 6 bases and J gave up 3 bases, with 21 bases separating them. The CDR3 is 16 amino acids. CDR3 bases: TGTGCCAGCAGCCTGAGGGGGGCAGGGGGTCGCTACGAGCAGTACTTC. Its protein is CASSLRGAGGRYEQYF.

This clonotype has a handful of counts. The chain recombines TRBV20-1 with TRBJ2-7; 7 positions agree with TRBD2. This CDR3 has 14 residues. In germline, CDR1 is DFQATT, CDR2 SNEGSKA (reference sequence). V trimming: 4 bases; J trimming: 5 bases; junction bases outside the gene matches: 11. The CDR3 DNA reads as TGCAGTGCTACTAGCGGTGACTATAACAACGAGCAGTACTTC. Translating gives CSATSGDYNNEQYF.

J is TRBJ2-7 and V is TRBV20-1; 7 bases are shared with TRBD1. The CDR3 is 12 amino acids. The V gene end was trimmed by 6 bases and the J gene end by 2 bases; junction bases not matched to a gene: 4. The V gene's germline CDR1 is DFQATT and CDR2 SNEGSKA (reference sequence). CDR3 in DNA: TGCAGTGCCGGACAGGCGACCTACGAGCAGTACTTC. It translates to CSAGQATYEQYF.

A few counts support this clonotype. This CDR3 is CASSLSQGSIEQFF. DNA for the CDR3: TGTGCCAGCAGCTTAAGTCAGGGGTCCATAGAGCAGTTCTTC. The chain uses TRBV7-3 and TRBJ2-1; TRBD1 is a possible D gene (6 bases). The CDR3 consists of 14 residues. The ends were cut back, 1 base at V and 10 bases at J, with 14 bases in the middle. CDR1 SGHTA and CDR2 FQGTGA come from the germline V gene.

The genes are TRBV20-1 and TRBJ2-3; 11 nucleotides line up with TRBD2. The CDR3 is made up of 15 amino acids. Per germline, CDR1 DFQATT and CDR2 SNEGSKA (reference sequence). The V segment lost 4 bases and the J segment 0 bases; nucleotides outside the gene matches: 3. CDR3 sequence reads: CSAIRTSGSTDTQYF. CDR3 nucleotide sequence: TGCAGTGCTATCCGGACTAGCGGGAGCACAGATACGCAGTATTTT.

This clonotype was counted between two and nine times. The CDR3 nucleotides read TGCAGTGCTAGAGCTGGGACTAGCGGGAGTCTACAGAGTGAGCAGTTCTTC. This codes for CSARAGTSGSLQSEQFF. This sequence joins TRBV20-1 and TRBJ2-1, with 14 bases aligning to TRBD2. Germline CDR1 is DFQATT and CDR2 is SNEGSKA (reference sequence). The ends lost 1 base at V and 9 bases at J; junction bases unmatched: 11. This CDR3 has 17 residues.

The J gene is TRBJ2-1, the V gene TRBV6-1; the D is unclear. The length of the CDR3 is 11 residues. Deletions cut 3 bases from V and 8 bases from J, with 5 bases between. Germline loops: CDR1 MNHNS, CDR2 SASEGT. CDR3 coding DNA: TGTGCCAGCAGTGAGGGTTATGAGCAGTTCTTC. Residues: CASSEGYEQFF.

The rearrangement joins TRBV20-1 to TRBJ2-3; D perhaps matches TRBD2 (6 bases). The CDR3 spans 13 residues. Deletions cut 4 bases from V and 5 bases from J, with 13 bases between. In germline, CDR1 is DFQATT, CDR2 SNEGSKA (reference sequence). The CDR3 protein is CSATGLAQDTQYF. The CDR3 region has the DNA TGCAGTGCTACTGGGCTAGCGCAAGATACGCAGTATTTT.

This sequence joins TRBV15 and TRBJ1-5; D ambiguous. V lost 4 bases and J 0 bases, leaving 13 bases between the germline ends. The CDR3 consists of 16 residues. Germline V lookup: CDR1 LNHNV, CDR2 YYDKDF (reference sequence). CDR3 in DNA: TGTGCCACCAGCACGGGGTGGCAGGATAGCAATCAGCCCCAGCATTTT. Translated: CATSTGWQDSNQPQHF. Full variable domain (outside the CDR3, taken from reference TRBV15 and TRBJ1-5): DAMVIQNPRYQVTQFGKPVTLSCSQTLNHNVMYWYQQKSSQAPKLLFHYYDKDFNNEADTPDNFQSRRPNTSFCFLDIRSPGLGDTAMYLCATSTGWQDSNQPQHFGDGTRLSIL.

This clonotype turned up a few times. This sequence joins TRBV20-1 and TRBJ2-1, with 8 bases lining up with TRBD2. This CDR3 is 13 amino acids long. Germline CDR1 and CDR2: DFQATT and SNEGSKA (reference sequence). The J segment lost 4 bases and the V segment lost 3 bases, leaving 2 bases of the junction unmatched. The CDR3 region has the DNA TGCAGTGCTAGCGGGGGGGAGTACAATGAGCAGTTCTTC. Residues: CSASGGEYNEQFF.

This clonotype was observed a few times. This rearrangement joins TRBV5-5 to TRBJ2-7; 10 positions agree with TRBD2. CDR3 length: 16 amino acids. Trimming took 3 bases from V and 1 from J; bases not matched to a gene: 7. CDR1 is SGHKS and CDR2 is YYEKEE in the germline V gene (reference sequence). The CDR3 sequence is CASSYAGTSESYEQYF. The CDR3 nucleotides are TGTGCCAGCAGCTATGCCGGGACTAGCGAATCCTACGAGCAGTACTTC.

This chain connects TRBV11-3 to TRBJ2-5, with 11 bases identical to TRBD2. This CDR3 is 16 amino acids long. Trimming took 1 base from V and 4 from J; bases not matched to a gene: 5. Germline loops: CDR1 SGHNT, CDR2 YENEEA. The CDR3 here is CASSLVWLAGGETQYF. CDR3 sequence (DNA): TGTGCCAGCAGCTTAGTTTGGCTAGCGGGAGGAGAGACCCAGTACTTC.

The DNA of the CDR3 is TGCACCAGCCTCCCCTTCGCGGTAGCGGGAGGATACGACCCGCCCCAAAAATACGAGCAGTACTTC. Translation: CTSLPFAVAGGYDPPQKYEQYF. J is TRBJ2-7 and V is TRBV1; TRBD2 was called by the table and not checked on the DNA. TRBV1 is deemed a pseudogene. The CDR3 consists of 22 residues.

The chain uses TRBV12-3 or TRBV12-4 and TRBJ2-1, with TRBD2 matching over 8 bases. Trimming cost V 6 bases and J 8 bases; bases outside gene matches: 15. This CDR3 is 16 amino acids long. The CDR3: CASSLTRGLGNDEQFF. The CDR3, as DNA: TGTGCCAGCAGCCTAACCCGGGGACTAGGGAATGATGAGCAGTTCTTC.

This clonotype has at least ten counts. The chain joins TRBV20-1 to TRBJ2-1; TRBD2 matches 8 bases. The germline V gene encodes CDR1 DFQATT and CDR2 SNEGSKA (reference sequence). Unmatched junction bases numbered 8, after V lost 2 bases and J lost 8 bases. CDR3 length equals 14 residues. The DNA of the CDR3 is TGCAGTGCTAGACCCAGCGGGAGAGGCGATGAGCAGTTCTTC. Protein: CSARPSGRGDEQFF.

This clonotype was observed a handful of times. V usage is TRBV5-4 and J usage is TRBJ2-1; 9 bases match TRBD2. The CDR3 covers 15 residues. The junction had 12 bases not matched to a gene; V was cut back by 8 bases and J by 6 bases. CDR1 is SGHNT and CDR2 is YYREEE in the germline V gene (reference sequence). The CDR3 DNA is TGTGCCAGTTATCCCGGACTAGCGAGCGTCAATGAGCAGTTCTTC. This codes for CASYPGLASVNEQFF.

This clonotype was observed many times. This chain links TRBV5-8 with TRBJ1-2; no definite D call. This CDR3 spans 13 amino acids. The germline CDR1 and CDR2 sequences are SGHTS and YDEGEE. Trimming shortened V by 6 bases and J by 2 bases, and 11 bases separated the two germline ends. Here the CDR3 DNA reads TGTGCCAGCAAACGAGACGGCAACTATGGCTACACCTTC. It codes for CASKRDGNYGYTF.

This clonotype appeared many times. The chain carries TRBV20-1 and TRBJ2-7, with unresolved D. V lost 3 bases, J lost 1 base, and 7 bases lay in between. The CDR3 spans 12 residues. Germline CDR1 DFQATT, CDR2 SNEGSKA (reference sequence). The CDR3 DNA is TGCAGTGCTAGGACGAGTTCCTACGAGCAGTACTTC. It yields the protein CSARTSSYEQYF.

Only a few counts were recorded for this clonotype. The chain links TRBV6-1 to TRBJ2-3, with 7 bases fitting TRBD1. CDR1 is MNHNS and CDR2 is SASEGT in the germline V gene. This CDR3 is 15 amino acids long. V gave up 5 bases and J gave up 4 bases; unmatched junction bases: 9. The CDR3 is CASSPTQGISDTQYF. DNA for the CDR3: TGTGCCAGCAGTCCGACACAGGGGATATCAGATACGCAGTATTTT.